This TCR beta chain was documented in a study of neoadjuvant nivolumab and ipilimumab in lung cancer. Study observations and caveats: TCR richness and clonality were higher in tumors than adjacent uninvolved lung. From pretherapy to surgery, tumor richness and clonality rose with dual therapy.

This clone has just one count. Its antigen is as yet unknown. Germline loops: CDR1 SGHTA, CDR2 FQGNSA. The CDR3 is made up of 13 amino acids. V was trimmed by 5 bases and J by 7 bases, leaving 15 bases between them. Some clones are missing from TCRdb's copy, which holds only in-frame ones; the method was immunoSEQ multiplex PCR. The repertoire holds about 20,000 clones, with 87% as singletons. The TCR originated in an adult with non-small cell lung cancer. V usage is TRBV7-2 and J usage is TRBJ2-7; D may be TRBD1 (6 bases). The material sequenced was peripheral blood, taken before neoadjuvant nivolumab, alone or with ipilimumab. DNA of the CDR3: TGTGCCAGCAGCCCAGGGGACCCTAGGGAGCAGTACTTC. It codes for CASSPGDPREQYF.